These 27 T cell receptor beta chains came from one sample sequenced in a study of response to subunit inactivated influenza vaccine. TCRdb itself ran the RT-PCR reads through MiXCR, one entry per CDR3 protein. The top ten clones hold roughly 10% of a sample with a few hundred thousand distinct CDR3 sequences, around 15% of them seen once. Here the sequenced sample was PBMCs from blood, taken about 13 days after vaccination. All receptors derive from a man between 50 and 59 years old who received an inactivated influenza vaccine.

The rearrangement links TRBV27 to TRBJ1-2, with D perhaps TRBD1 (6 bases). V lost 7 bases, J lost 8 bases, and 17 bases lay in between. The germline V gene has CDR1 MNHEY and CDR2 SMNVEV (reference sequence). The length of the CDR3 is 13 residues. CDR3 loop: CASKTGTNRGYTF. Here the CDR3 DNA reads TGTGCCAGCAAAACCGGGACAAATAGGGGCTACACCTTC.

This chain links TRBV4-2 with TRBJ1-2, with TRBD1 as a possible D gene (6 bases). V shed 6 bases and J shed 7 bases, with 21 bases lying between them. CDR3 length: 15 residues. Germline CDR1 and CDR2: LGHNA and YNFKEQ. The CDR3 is CASSHRDIYLVGYTF. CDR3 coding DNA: TGTGCCAGCAGTCACCGGGACATCTATTTAGTTGGCTACACCTTC.

CDR3 coding DNA: TGTGCCAGCAGTGTGGGACAGGGGGCTGTTGAGCTGTTTTTT. This codes for CASSVGQGAVELFF. The gene calls are TRBV2 and TRBJ2-2, with 12 bases fitting TRBD1. CDR1 SNHLY and CDR2 FYNNEI come from the germline V gene. Unmatched junction bases numbered 5, after V lost 4 bases and J lost 11 bases. The CDR3 extends over 14 amino acids.

The CDR3 protein is CATSTGQGAREQYF. CDR3 bases: TGTGCCACCAGCACAGGACAGGGGGCACGGGAGCAGTACTTC. V gene TRBV15 combines with J gene TRBJ2-7, with 11 bases that match TRBD1. V shed 4 bases and J 7 bases; nucleotides not matched to a gene: 6. The CDR3 sequence is 14 residues long. Germline values: CDR1 LNHNV, CDR2 YYDKDF (reference sequence).

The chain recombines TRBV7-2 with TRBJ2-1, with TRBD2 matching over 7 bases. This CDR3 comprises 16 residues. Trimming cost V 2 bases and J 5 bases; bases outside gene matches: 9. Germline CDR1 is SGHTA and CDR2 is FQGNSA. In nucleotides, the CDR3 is TGTGCCAGCAGCTTAACCGGCGGGGGTTCCCACAATGAGCAGTTCTTC. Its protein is CASSLTGGGSHNEQFF.

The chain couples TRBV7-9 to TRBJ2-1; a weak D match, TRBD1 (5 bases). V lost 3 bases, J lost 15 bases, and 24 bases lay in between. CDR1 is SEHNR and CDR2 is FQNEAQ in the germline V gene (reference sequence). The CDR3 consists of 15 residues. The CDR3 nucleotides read TGTGCCAGCAGCTTTGAAAGGGCAGGGTTTGGTCACCCGTTCTTC. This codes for CASSFERAGFGHPFF.

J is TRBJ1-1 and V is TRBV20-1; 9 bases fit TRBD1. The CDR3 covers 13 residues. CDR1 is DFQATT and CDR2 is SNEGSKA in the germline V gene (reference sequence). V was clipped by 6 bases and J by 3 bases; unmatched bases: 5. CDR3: CSAVDRGYTEAFF. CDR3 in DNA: TGCAGTGCGGTCGACAGGGGGTACACTGAAGCTTTCTTT.

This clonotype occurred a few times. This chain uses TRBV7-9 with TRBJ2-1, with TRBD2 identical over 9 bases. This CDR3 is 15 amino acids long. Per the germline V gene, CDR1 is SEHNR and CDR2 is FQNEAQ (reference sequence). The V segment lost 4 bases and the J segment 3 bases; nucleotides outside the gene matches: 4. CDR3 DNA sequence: TGTGCCAGCAGCTCGCGGACTAGCGACTACAATGAGCAGTTCTTC. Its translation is CASSSRTSDYNEQFF. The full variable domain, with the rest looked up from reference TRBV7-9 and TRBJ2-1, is DTGVSQNPRHKITKRGQNVTFRCDPISEHNRLYWYRQTLGQGPEFLTYFQNEAQLEKSRLLSDRFSAERPKGSFSTLEIQRTEQGDSAMYLCASSSRTSDYNEQFFGPGTRLTVL.

This chain's CDR3 is CASSAIETYEQYF. The CDR3 DNA reads TGTGCCAGCAGCGCCATAGAAACCTACGAGCAGTACTTC. The V and J genes are TRBV7-9 and TRBJ2-7; D is uncertain. CDR1 SEHNR and CDR2 FQNEAQ come from the germline V gene (reference sequence). The CDR3 is made up of 13 amino acids. The ends were cut back, 5 bases at V and 2 bases at J, with 10 bases in the middle.

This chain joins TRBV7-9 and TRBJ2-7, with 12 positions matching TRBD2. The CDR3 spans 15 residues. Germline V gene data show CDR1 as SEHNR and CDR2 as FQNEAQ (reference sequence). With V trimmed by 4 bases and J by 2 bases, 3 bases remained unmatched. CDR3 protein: CASSSTSGGPYEQYF. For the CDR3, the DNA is TGTGCCAGCAGCTCGACTAGCGGGGGACCCTACGAGCAGTACTTC. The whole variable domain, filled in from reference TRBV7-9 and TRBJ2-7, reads DTGVSQNPRHKITKRGQNVTFRCDPISEHNRLYWYRQTLGQGPEFLTYFQNEAQLEKSRLLSDRFSAERPKGSFSTLEIQRTEQGDSAMYLCASSSTSGGPYEQYFGPGTRLTVT.

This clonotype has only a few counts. The CDR3 DNA is TGTGCCAGCACCTACGGGGGATCGAACACTGAAGCTTTCTTT. Encoded protein: CASTYGGSNTEAFF. The chain links TRBV12-3 or TRBV12-4 to TRBJ1-1; the D gene is possibly TRBD1 (5 bases). Trimming pared 7 bases from V and 1 base from J, leaving 13 bases between. The CDR3 totals 14 residues.

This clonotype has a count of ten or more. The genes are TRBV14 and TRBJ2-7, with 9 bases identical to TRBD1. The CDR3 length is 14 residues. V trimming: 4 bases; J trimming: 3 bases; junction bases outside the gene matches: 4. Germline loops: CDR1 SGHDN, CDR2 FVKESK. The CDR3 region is CASSPTDRGYEQYF. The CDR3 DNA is TGTGCCAGCAGCCCCACGGACAGGGGCTACGAGCAGTACTTC.

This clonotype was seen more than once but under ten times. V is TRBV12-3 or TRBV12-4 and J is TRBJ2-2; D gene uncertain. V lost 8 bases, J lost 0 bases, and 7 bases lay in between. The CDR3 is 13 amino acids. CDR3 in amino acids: CASVQSNTGELFF. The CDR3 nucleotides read TGTGCCAGCGTCCAATCGAACACCGGGGAGCTGTTTTTT.

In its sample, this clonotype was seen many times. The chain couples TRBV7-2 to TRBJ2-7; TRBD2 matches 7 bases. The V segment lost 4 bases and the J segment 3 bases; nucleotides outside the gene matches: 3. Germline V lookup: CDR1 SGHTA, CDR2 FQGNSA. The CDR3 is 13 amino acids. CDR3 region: CASSSGLSYEQYF. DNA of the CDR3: TGTGCCAGCAGCTCGGGACTAAGCTACGAGCAGTACTTC.

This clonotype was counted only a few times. CDR3 nucleotide sequence: TGTGCCAGCAGTTTAAAACTAGCGGGGGGGGAGCAGTTCTTC. As protein: CASSLKLAGGEQFF. The V gene is TRBV12-3 or TRBV12-4, the J gene TRBJ2-1; the match to TRBD2 covers 13 bases. The CDR3 runs 14 residues. With 2 bases clipped from V and 10 bases from J, the junction kept 2 bases outside the gene matches.

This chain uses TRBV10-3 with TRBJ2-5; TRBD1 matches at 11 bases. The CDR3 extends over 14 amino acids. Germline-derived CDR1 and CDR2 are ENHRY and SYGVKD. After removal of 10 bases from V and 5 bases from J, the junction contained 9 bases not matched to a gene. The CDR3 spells CATGTGGSFETQYF. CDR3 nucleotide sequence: TGTGCCACCGGGACAGGGGGTTCCTTTGAGACCCAGTACTTC.

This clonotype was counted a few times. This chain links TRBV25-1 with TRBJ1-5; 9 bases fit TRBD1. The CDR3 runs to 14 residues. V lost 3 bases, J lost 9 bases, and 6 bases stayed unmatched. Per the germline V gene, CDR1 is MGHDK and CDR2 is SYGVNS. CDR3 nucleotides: TGTGCCAGCAGTGAGACCGGGACAGGGATGCCCCAGCATTTT. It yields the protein CASSETGTGMPQHF.

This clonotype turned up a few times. In DNA, the CDR3 is TGTGCCAGCAGCTTACAGGGCTGGGGAGCCCAGCATTTT. As protein: CASSLQGWGAQHF. J is TRBJ1-5 and V is TRBV7-9, with a possible D match to TRBD1 (5 bases). Germline V gene sequence: CDR1 SEHNR, CDR2 FQNEAQ (reference sequence). The CDR3 sequence is 13 residues long. The V and J ends lost 2 bases and 11 bases respectively, with 13 bases between them.

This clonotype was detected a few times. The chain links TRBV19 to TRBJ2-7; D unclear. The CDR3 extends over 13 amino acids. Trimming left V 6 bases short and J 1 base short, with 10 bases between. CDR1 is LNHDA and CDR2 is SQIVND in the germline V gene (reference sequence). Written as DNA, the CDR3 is TGTGCCAGTAGGAACAGAGGTTCCTACGAGCAGTACTTC. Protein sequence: CASRNRGSYEQYF.

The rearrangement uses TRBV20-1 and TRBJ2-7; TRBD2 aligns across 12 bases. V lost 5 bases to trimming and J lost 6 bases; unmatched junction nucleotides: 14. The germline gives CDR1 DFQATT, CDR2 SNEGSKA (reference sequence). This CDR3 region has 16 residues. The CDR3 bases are TGCAGTGCTCCGAAGGGGACTAGCGGGCCCTCCGGCGAGCAGTACTTC. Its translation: CSAPKGTSGPSGEQYF.

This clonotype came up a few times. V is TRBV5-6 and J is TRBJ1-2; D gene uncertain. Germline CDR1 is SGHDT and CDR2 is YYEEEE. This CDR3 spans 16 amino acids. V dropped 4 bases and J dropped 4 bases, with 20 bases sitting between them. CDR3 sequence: CASSVAGVQNLYGYTF. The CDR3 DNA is TGTGCCAGCAGCGTCGCCGGGGTCCAAAATCTCTATGGCTACACCTTC.

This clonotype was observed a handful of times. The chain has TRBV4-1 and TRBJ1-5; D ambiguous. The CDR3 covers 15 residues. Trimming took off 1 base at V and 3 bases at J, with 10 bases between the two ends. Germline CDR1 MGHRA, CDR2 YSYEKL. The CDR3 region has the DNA TGCGCCAGCAGCCAAGTAGGGCGCACCAATCAGCCCCAGCATTTT. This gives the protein CASSQVGRTNQPQHF.

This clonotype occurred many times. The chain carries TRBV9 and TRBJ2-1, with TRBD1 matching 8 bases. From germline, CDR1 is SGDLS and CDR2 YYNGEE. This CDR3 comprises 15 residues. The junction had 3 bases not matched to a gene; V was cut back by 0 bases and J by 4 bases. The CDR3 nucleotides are TGTGCCAGCAGCGTAGTAGGGACAGGATACAATGAGCAGTTCTTC. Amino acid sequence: CASSVVGTGYNEQFF.

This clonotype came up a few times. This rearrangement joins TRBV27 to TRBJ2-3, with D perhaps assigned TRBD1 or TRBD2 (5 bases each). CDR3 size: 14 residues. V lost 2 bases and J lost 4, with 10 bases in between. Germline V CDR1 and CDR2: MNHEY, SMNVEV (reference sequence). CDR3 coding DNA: TGTGCCAGCAGTTTAAGGGGACCCTCAGATACGCAGTATTTT. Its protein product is CASSLRGPSDTQYF.

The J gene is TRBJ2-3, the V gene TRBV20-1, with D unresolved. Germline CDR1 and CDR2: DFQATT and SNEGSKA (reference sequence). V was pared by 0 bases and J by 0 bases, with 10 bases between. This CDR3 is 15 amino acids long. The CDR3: CSARDLVSSTDTQYF. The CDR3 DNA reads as TGCAGTGCTAGAGATCTCGTTAGTAGCACAGATACGCAGTATTTT.

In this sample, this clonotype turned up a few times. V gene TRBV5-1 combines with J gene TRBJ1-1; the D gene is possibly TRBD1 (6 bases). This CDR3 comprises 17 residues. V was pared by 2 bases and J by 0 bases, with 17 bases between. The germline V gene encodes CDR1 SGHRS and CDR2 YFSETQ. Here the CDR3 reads CASSFRGGMGLNTEAFF. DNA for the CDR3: TGCGCCAGCAGCTTCAGAGGGGGGATGGGCCTGAACACTGAAGCTTTCTTT.

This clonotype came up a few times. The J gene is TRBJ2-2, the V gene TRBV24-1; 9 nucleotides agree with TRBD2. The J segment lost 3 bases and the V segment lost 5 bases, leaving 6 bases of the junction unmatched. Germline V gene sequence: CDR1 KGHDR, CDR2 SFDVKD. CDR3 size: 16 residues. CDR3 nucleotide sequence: TGTGCCACCAGTGGATGGGGGACTAGCTACACCGGGGAGCTGTTTTTT. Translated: CATSGWGTSYTGELFF.